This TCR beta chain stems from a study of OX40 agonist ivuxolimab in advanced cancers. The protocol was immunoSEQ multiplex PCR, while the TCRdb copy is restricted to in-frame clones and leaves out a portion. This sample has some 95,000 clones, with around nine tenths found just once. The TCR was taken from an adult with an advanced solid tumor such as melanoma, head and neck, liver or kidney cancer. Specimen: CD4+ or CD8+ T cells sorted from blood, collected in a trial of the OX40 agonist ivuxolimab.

In DNA form, the CDR3 reads TGCGCCAGCAGCTTAGGGAAATACACAGATACGCAGTATTTT. Encoded protein: CASSLGKYTDTQYF. The chain recombines TRBV5-1 with TRBJ2-3, with D unclear. Germline V gene sequence: CDR1 SGHRS, CDR2 YFSETQ. The CDR3 is made up of 14 amino acids. Between the trimmed V and J ends, which lost 2 bases and 2 bases, there was a span of 9 bases.